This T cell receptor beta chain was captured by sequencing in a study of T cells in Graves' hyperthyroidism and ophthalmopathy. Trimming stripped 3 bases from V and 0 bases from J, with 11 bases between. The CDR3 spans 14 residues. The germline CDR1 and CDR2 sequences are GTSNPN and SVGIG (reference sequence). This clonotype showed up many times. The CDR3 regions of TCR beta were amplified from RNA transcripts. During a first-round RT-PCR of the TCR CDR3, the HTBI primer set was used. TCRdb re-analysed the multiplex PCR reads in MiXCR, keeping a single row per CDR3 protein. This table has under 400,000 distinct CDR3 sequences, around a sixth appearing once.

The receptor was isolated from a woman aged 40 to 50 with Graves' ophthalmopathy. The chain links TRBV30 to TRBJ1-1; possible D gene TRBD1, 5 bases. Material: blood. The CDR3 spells CAWRGVGMNTEAFF. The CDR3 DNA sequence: TGTGCCTGGAGGGGGGTCGGGATGAACACTGAAGCTTTCTTT.